This T cell receptor (beta chain) came from a study of CD8+CD57+ T cells in acquired aplastic anemia. Across the study: Healthy donor CD4+ cell samples had a mean of roughly 9.8 million reads.

Germline CDR1 and CDR2: MNHEY and SMNVEV (reference sequence). V lost 6 bases, J lost 2 bases, and 14 bases lay in between. The CDR3 runs to 15 residues. With respect to this clonotype: Its cognate antigen is unknown.

CDR3 and TCR beta VDJ profiling relied on a genomic DNA template. In TCRdb, the reads were re-called with MiXCR into one record per CDR3 protein. Here the sample spans about 220,000 distinct CDR3 sequences, almost 35% being singletons. Study observations and caveats: There were over 25 CD8+ CDR3 sequences that occurred in both patients and controls.

Sequencing was done on a sample of sorted CD4+, CD8+, or CD8+CD57+ T cells (not recorded which) from PBMCs. The receptor was isolated from a human donor in good health, serving as a control. The chain is built from TRBV27 and TRBJ1-5; weak D call: TRBD1 (5 bases). In DNA, the CDR3 is TGTGCCAGCAGGGCTCTCGGGGCTGGCAATCAGCCCCAGCATTTT. It is translated as CASRALGAGNQPQHF.